One sample yielded the 17 T cell receptor beta chains listed below, sequenced in a study of T cells in Graves' hyperthyroidism and ophthalmopathy. From RNA transcripts, TCR beta CDR3 regions were amplified. Primed by the HTBI set, a first-round RT-PCR was run on the TCR CDR3. One entry per CDR3 protein, called by TCRdb with MiXCR from the multiplex PCR reads. The sample holds 500,000 to 700,000 distinct CDR3 sequences, over 15% seen once. The material sequenced was blood. Receptor source: a woman younger than 30 with Graves' hyperthyroidism.

As to this clonotype: Being one base from a much bigger clone, this may be a read error. The chain recombines TRBV20-1 with TRBJ1-1; D gene uncertain. CDR1 DFQATT and CDR2 SNEGSKA come from the germline V gene (reference sequence). The CDR3 is 13 residues long. The CDR3 here is CSAMVGGRPEACF. The CDR3 DNA follows: TGCAGTGCTATGGTCGGCGGGCGGCCTGAAGCTTGCTTT.

This sequence joins TRBV20-1 and TRBJ2-1; the match to TRBD2 covers 9 bases. Trimming at V came to 0 bases and at J to 4 bases, leaving 4 bases not matched to a gene. The CDR3 is 15 residues long. Germline lookup yields CDR1 DFQATT and CDR2 SNEGSKA (reference sequence). The CDR3 is CSARDASGAYNEQFF. The CDR3, as DNA: TGCAGTGCTAGAGATGCTAGCGGGGCATACAATGAGCAGTTCTTC.

This clonotype occurred many times. This chain uses TRBV3-1 with TRBJ1-1; 7 bases line up with TRBD1. The CDR3 covers 12 residues. V lost 5 bases to trimming and J lost 9 bases; unmatched junction nucleotides: 6. Looked up from germline, CDR1 is LGHDT and CDR2 is YNNKEL (reference sequence). The CDR3: CASSTSGGQAFF. The CDR3 region has the DNA TGTGCCAGCAGCACATCAGGGGGGCAAGCTTTCTTT.

This clonotype was detected many times. The chain links TRBV18 to TRBJ1-1; D gene unclear. The CDR3 has 13 residues. The V gene lost 3 bases and the J gene lost 11 bases, with 16 bases spanning the gap. The germline V gene has CDR1 KGHSH and CDR2 LQKENI. CDR3 residues: CASSPTVLRHAFF. CDR3 DNA sequence: TGTGCCAGCTCACCTACAGTGTTGCGGCATGCTTTCTTT.

The chain is built from TRBV12-3 or TRBV12-4 and TRBJ1-2; D possibly corresponds to TRBD1 (5 bases). The CDR3 is 16 amino acids. Trimming removed 4 bases from V and 4 bases from J, with 19 bases in between. The CDR3 is CASSYRTSRGVYGYTF. The CDR3 DNA reads TGTGCCAGCAGTTACCGGACCTCCCGAGGGGTCTATGGCTACACCTTC.

The chain couples TRBV7-9 to TRBJ2-7; the match to TRBD1 covers 9 bases. J lost 1 base, V lost 0 bases, and 4 bases had no gene match. The length of the CDR3 is 16 residues. Germline V gene data show CDR1 as SEHNR and CDR2 as FQNEAQ (reference sequence). In DNA form, the CDR3 reads TGTGCCAGCAGCTTAGCGCGGGACAGGGTTTCCTACGAGCAGTACTTC. It codes for CASSLARDRVSYEQYF.

In this sample, this clonotype turned up a few times. J is TRBJ1-2 and V is TRBV20-1; the D is unclear. The ends were cut back, 3 bases at V and 4 bases at J, with 12 bases in the middle. Germline loops: CDR1 DFQATT, CDR2 SNEGSKA (reference sequence). The CDR3 spans 13 residues. The CDR3 DNA is TGCAGTGCTAGGGCTGAAAACTTCTATGGCTACACCTTC. Translating gives CSARAENFYGYTF.

This chain connects TRBV24-1 to TRBJ2-7; perhaps TRBD2 as D (5 bases). CDR3 length: 15 residues. Germline lookup yields CDR1 KGHDR and CDR2 SFDVKD. Between the trimmed V and J ends, which lost 4 bases and 3 bases, there was a span of 15 bases. This chain's CDR3 is CATSDPGSGIYEQYF. The CDR3 DNA sequence: TGTGCCACCAGTGACCCCGGTTCGGGGATCTACGAGCAGTACTTC.

This CDR3 reads CASSRTSGQNEQFF. For the CDR3, the DNA is TGTGCCAGCAGCCGGACTAGCGGGCAGAATGAGCAGTTCTTC. V and J are TRBV7-9 and TRBJ2-1, with 11 bases lining up with TRBD2. This CDR3 has 14 amino acids. Per germline, CDR1 SEHNR and CDR2 FQNEAQ (reference sequence). The V gene end was trimmed by 5 bases and the J gene end by 7 bases; junction bases not matched to a gene: 4.

In its sample, this clonotype was seen a few times. This rearrangement joins TRBV20-1 to TRBJ2-7; D perhaps matches TRBD2 (6 bases). TRBJ2-1 matches the DNA end more closely, so the J call is doubtful. CDR3 length equals 12 residues. Germline values: CDR1 DFQATT, CDR2 SNEGSKA (reference sequence). CDR3 in amino acids: CSASSGEYEQFF. In DNA, the CDR3 is TGCAGTGCTAGTTCGGGGGAGTACGAGCAGTTCTTC.

The sample holds a few counts of this clonotype. V gene TRBV3-1 combines with J gene TRBJ2-3, with a weak D call TRBD2 (6 bases). Trimming cost V 5 bases and J 1 base, with 25 bases left between them. The germline V gene encodes CDR1 LGHDT and CDR2 YNNKEL (reference sequence). The length of the CDR3 is 19 residues. The CDR3 here is CASSGGVERVAEGTDTQYF. CDR3 DNA: TGTGCCAGCAGCGGGGGTGTGGAGCGGGTAGCTGAAGGCACAGATACGCAGTATTTT.

The genes are TRBV3-1 and TRBJ2-2; TRBD1 or TRBD2 may be the D gene (6 bases each). This CDR3 has 19 amino acids. V lost 4 bases and J 0 bases, leaving 21 bases between the germline ends. The germline V gene has CDR1 LGHDT and CDR2 YNNKEL (reference sequence). CDR3: CASSPRGVGGFSNTGELFF. The DNA for the CDR3 is TGTGCCAGCAGCCCCCGTGGGGTAGGGGGGTTCTCGAACACCGGGGAGCTGTTTTTT.

The rearrangement joins TRBV14 to TRBJ2-1, with TRBD2 matching over 9 bases. The trim removed 0 bases at V and 8 bases at J, leaving 11 bases unmatched. CDR1 is SGHDN and CDR2 is FVKESK in the germline V gene. This CDR3 is 17 amino acids long. CDR3 in amino acids: CASSQDRLAGAPDEQFF. CDR3 sequence (DNA): TGTGCCAGCAGCCAAGATCGATTAGCGGGGGCCCCGGATGAGCAGTTCTTC. The variable domain in full, with the rest retrieved from reference TRBV14 and TRBJ2-1, is EAGVTQFPSHSVIEKGQTVTLRCDPISGHDNLYWYRRVMGKEIKFLLHFVKESKQDESGMPNNRFLAERTGGTYSTLKVQPAELEDSGVYFCASSQDRLAGAPDEQFFGPGTRLTVL.

This clonotype was counted at least ten times. J is TRBJ2-7 and V is TRBV5-1, with D tentatively TRBD1 or TRBD2 (5 bases each). V lost 1 base and J 2 bases, leaving 10 bases between the germline ends. Per germline, CDR1 SGHRS and CDR2 YFSETQ. CDR3 size: 14 residues. The DNA of the CDR3 is TGCGCCAGCAGCTTGCGGCAGGGAGCCTACGAGCAGTACTTC. Its translation is CASSLRQGAYEQYF.

This clonotype has a count of ten or more. The V gene is TRBV7-8, the J gene TRBJ2-7; D uncertain. The germline V and J ends were trimmed by 5 bases and 0 bases, with 8 bases remaining between them. CDR3 length: 13 amino acids. Germline lookup yields CDR1 SGHVS and CDR2 FQNEAQ. The CDR3: CASSTSSSYEQYF. The CDR3 region has the DNA TGTGCCAGCAGCACCAGTAGCTCCTACGAGCAGTACTTC.

This clonotype has ten or more counts. The CDR3 DNA reads as TGTGCCAGCAGCAGACAAGACCAAGAGACCCAGTACTTC. This gives the protein CASSRQDQETQYF. V and J are TRBV6-1 and TRBJ2-5; D remains ambiguous. The CDR3 loop spans 13 amino acids. Trimming stripped 6 bases from V and 0 bases from J, with 8 bases between. Germline V CDR1 and CDR2: MNHNS, SASEGT.

In nucleotides, the CDR3 is TGTGCCACCAGCCGACAGGACCACTATGGCTACACCTTC. Its translation: CATSRQDHYGYTF. The rearrangement links TRBV2 to TRBJ1-2; D is perhaps TRBD1 (6 bases). CDR1 SNHLY and CDR2 FYNNEI come from the germline V gene. The CDR3 is made up of 13 amino acids. V lost 10 bases and J 3 bases, leaving 15 bases between the germline ends. Using reference TRBV2 and TRBJ1-2 for the parts outside the CDR3, the full variable domain is EPEVTQTPSHQVTQMGQEVILRCVPISNHLYFYWYRQILGQKVEFLVSFYNNEISEKSEIFDDQFSVERPDGSNFTLKIRSTKLEDSAMYFCATSRQDHYGYTFGSGTRLTVV.